These T cell receptor beta chains were read from a single sample in a study of blood T cells in healthy people across ages. Using its own MiXCR run on the 5' RACE reads, TCRdb lists one record per CDR3 protein. The table lists around 1,000,000 distinct CDR3 sequences, 20% to 25% of them singletons. These records were also assigned to another study, of T cells of mothers and their children.

What was sequenced was blood. These receptors originate from a girl aged 2 to 10 in good health. CDR3s include the opening cysteine and the closing phenylalanine or tryptophan. A D gene is named only where the DNA matches it firmly. For some rows the clone size is stated as once, few or many, or as a class when expanded; others skip it.

v_call: TRBV2
cdr3_length: 13
j_call: TRBJ2-1
clone_size: few
d_call: -
cdr3_aa: CASSRPLLNEQFF
cdr3_nt: TGTGCCAGCAGTCGGCCCCTCCTCAATGAGCAGTTCTTC

v_call: TRBV18
cdr3_length: 14
j_call: TRBJ1-1
clone_size: few
d_call: -
cdr3_aa: CASSPPVGNTEAFF
cdr3_nt: TGTGCCAGCTCACCACCGGTAGGAAACACTGAAGCTTTCTTT

v_call: TRBV18
cdr3_length: 14
j_call: TRBJ2-5
clone_size: -
d_call: -
cdr3_aa: CASSPRQAQETQYF
cdr3_nt: TGTGCCAGCTCACCGAGACAGGCCCAAGAGACCCAGTACTTC

v_call: TRBV11-2
cdr3_length: 15
j_call: TRBJ2-3
clone_size: -
d_call: -
cdr3_aa: CASSLFRGSRNTQYF
cdr3_nt: TGTGCCAGCAGCCTGTTCCGGGGGTCGAGAAATACGCAGTATTTT

v_call: TRBV7-2
cdr3_length: 17
j_call: TRBJ2-5
clone_size: few
d_call: TRBD2
cdr3_aa: CASSLMSLAGNQETQYF
cdr3_nt: TGTGCCAGCAGCTTAATGTCGCTAGCGGGGAACCAAGAGACCCAGTACTTC

v_call: TRBV7-2
cdr3_length: 16
j_call: TRBJ2-5
clone_size: few
d_call: -
cdr3_aa: CASSLEPGRGQETQYF
cdr3_nt: TGTGCCAGCAGCTTAGAACCGGGCAGGGGACAAGAGACCCAGTACTTC

v_call: TRBV13
cdr3_length: 16
j_call: TRBJ2-5
clone_size: -
d_call: -
cdr3_aa: CASSPPSRVGEETQYF
cdr3_nt: TGTGCCAGCAGCCCCCCGAGTCGGGTGGGAGAAGAGACCCAGTACTTC

v_call: TRBV18
cdr3_length: 15
j_call: TRBJ2-7
clone_size: few
d_call: -
cdr3_aa: CASSPSGGGSYEQYF
cdr3_nt: TGTGCCAGCTCACCTTCGGGCGGCGGCTCCTACGAGCAGTACTTC

v_call: TRBV6-6
cdr3_length: 15
j_call: TRBJ2-7
clone_size: few
d_call: TRBD1
cdr3_aa: CASSRPGQGFDEQYF
cdr3_nt: TGTGCCAGCTCTCGGCCGGGACAGGGCTTCGACGAGCAGTACTTC

v_call: TRBV4-1
cdr3_length: 14
j_call: TRBJ2-7
clone_size: -
d_call: TRBD2
cdr3_aa: CASSQVGLDYEQYF
cdr3_nt: TGCGCCAGCAGCCAAGTCGGACTAGACTACGAGCAGTACTTC

v_call: TRBV7-3
cdr3_length: 15
j_call: TRBJ2-5
clone_size: -
d_call: TRBD1
cdr3_aa: CASSSPGQGSETQYF
cdr3_nt: TGTGCCAGCAGCTCACCGGGACAGGGGAGCGAGACCCAGTACTTC

v_call: TRBV7-2
cdr3_length: 15
j_call: TRBJ2-5
clone_size: many
d_call: TRBD2
cdr3_aa: CASSLIAGGKETQYF
cdr3_nt: TGTGCCAGCAGCTTAATAGCGGGGGGCAAAGAGACCCAGTACTTC

v_call: TRBV5-5
cdr3_length: 16
j_call: TRBJ2-5
clone_size: -
d_call: TRBD2
cdr3_aa: CASSRGTSVGGETQYF
cdr3_nt: TGTGCCAGCAGCCGCGGGACTAGCGTAGGAGGAGAGACCCAGTACTTC

v_call: TRBV28
cdr3_length: 14
j_call: TRBJ1-4
clone_size: -
d_call: -
cdr3_aa: CASSRNPTNEKLFF
cdr3_nt: TGTGCCAGCAGTCGTAATCCAACTAATGAAAAACTGTTTTTT

v_call: TRBV6-4
cdr3_length: 18
j_call: TRBJ2-1
clone_size: -
d_call: TRBD2
cdr3_aa: CASSVLSGREGTYNEQFF
cdr3_nt: TGTGCCAGCAGTGTACTTAGCGGGAGGGAGGGGACCTACAATGAGCAGTTCTTC